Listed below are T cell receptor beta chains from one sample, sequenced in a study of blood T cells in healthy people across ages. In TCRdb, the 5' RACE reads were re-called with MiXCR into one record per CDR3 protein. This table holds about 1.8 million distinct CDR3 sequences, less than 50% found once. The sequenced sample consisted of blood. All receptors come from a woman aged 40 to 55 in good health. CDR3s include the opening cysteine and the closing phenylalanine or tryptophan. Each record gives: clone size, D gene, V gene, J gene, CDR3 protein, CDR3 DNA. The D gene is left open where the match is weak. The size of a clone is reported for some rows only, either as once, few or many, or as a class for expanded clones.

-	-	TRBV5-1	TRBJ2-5	CASSLSTTWETQYF	TGCGCCAGCAGCCTATCGACTACTTGGGAGACCCAGTACTTC
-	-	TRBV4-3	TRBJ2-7	CASSQGSLTYEQYF	TGCGCCAGCAGCCAAGGGAGCCTTACCTACGAGCAGTACTTC
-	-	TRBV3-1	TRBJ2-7	CASSPLHRGGYEQYF	TGTGCCAGCAGCCCCCTGCACAGGGGAGGCTACGAGCAGTACTTC
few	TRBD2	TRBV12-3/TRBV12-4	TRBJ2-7	CASRPSGGADEQYF	TGTGCCAGCAGACCTAGCGGGGGGGCCGACGAGCAGTACTTC
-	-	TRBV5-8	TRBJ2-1	CASSPSSVGEQFF	TGTGCCAGCAGCCCGAGCTCGGTGGGTGAGCAGTTCTTC
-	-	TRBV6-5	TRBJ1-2	CASSYGMNYGYTF	TGTGCCAGCAGTTATGGTATGAACTATGGCTACACCTTC
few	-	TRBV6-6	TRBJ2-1	CASSSPRGDYNEQFF	TGTGCCAGCAGTTCCCCCAGGGGGGACTACAATGAGCAGTTCTTC
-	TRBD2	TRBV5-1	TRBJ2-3	CASSSRTSGATDTQYF	TGCGCCAGCAGCAGTAGGACTAGCGGGGCCACAGATACGCAGTATTTT
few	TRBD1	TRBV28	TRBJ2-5	CASSETGGRETQYF	TGTGCCAGCAGTGAGACAGGGGGCAGGGAGACCCAGTACTTC
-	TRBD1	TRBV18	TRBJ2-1	CASSQTGTAFQFF	TGTGCCAGCTCTCAAACCGGGACAGCCTTCCAGTTCTTC
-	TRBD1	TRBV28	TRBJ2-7	CASSPPGQHYEQYF	TGTGCCAGCAGTCCACCGGGACAGCACTACGAGCAGTACTTC
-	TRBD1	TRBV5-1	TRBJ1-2	CASSSDRADCGYTF	TGCGCCAGCAGCTCCGACAGGGCGGACTGTGGCTACACCTTC
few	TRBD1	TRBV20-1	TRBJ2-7	CSARPGTGLHEQYF	TGCAGTGCTAGGCCCGGGACAGGGCTACACGAGCAGTACTTC
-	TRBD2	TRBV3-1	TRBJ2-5	CASSQRGTSMGETQYF	TGTGCCAGCAGCCAACGCGGGACTAGCATGGGGGAGACCCAGTACTTC
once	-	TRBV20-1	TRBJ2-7	CSAQIGTYNEQYF	TGCAGTGCTCAAATCGGGACTTACAATGAGCAGTACTTC
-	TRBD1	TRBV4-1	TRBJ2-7	CASSPGTGIIYEQYF	TGCGCCAGCAGCCCTGGGACAGGGATAATCTACGAGCAGTACTTC
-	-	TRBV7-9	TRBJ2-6	CASSPPIIGYGANVLTF	TGTGCCAGCAGCCCACCAATTATAGGGTATGGGGCCAACGTCCTGACTTTC
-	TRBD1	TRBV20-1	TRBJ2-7	CSARRQGKEYEQYF	TGCAGTGCTCGAAGACAGGGGAAAGAGTACGAGCAGTACTTC
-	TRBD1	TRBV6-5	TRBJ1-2	CASSRGGTGGQYGYTF	TGTGCCAGCAGTCGCGGCGGGACAGGAGGCCAATATGGCTACACCTTC
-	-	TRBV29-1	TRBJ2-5	CSVLVAGETQYF	TGCAGCGTTCTAGTGGCGGGGGAGACCCAGTACTTC
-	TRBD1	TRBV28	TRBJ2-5	CASSFTGVAQYF	TGTGCCAGCAGTTTTACAGGGGTGGCCCAGTACTTC
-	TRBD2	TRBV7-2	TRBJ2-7	CASRIGAGGPYNEQYF	TGTGCCAGCAGAATAGGCGCGGGGGGACCGTACAATGAGCAGTACTTC
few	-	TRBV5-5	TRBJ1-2	CASSGVLGTNYGYTF	TGTGCCAGCAGCGGGGTCTTGGGTACTAACTATGGCTACACCTTC
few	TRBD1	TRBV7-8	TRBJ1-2	CASSLGTGRLGYTF	TGTGCCAGCAGCTTAGGGACAGGGCGGTTAGGCTACACCTTC
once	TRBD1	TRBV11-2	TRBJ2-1	CASRKLGQGSYNEQFF	TGTGCCAGCAGGAAACTGGGACAGGGTTCCTACAATGAGCAGTTCTTC
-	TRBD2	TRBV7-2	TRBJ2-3	CASSRGGTTDTQYF	TGTGCCAGCAGCCGCGGGGGGACCACAGATACGCAGTATTTT
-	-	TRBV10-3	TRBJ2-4	CAISELPSTAKNIQYF	TGTGCCATCAGTGAACTACCGAGCACGGCCAAAAACATTCAGTACTTC
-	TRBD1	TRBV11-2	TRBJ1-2	CASSLASGQGWGGYTF	TGTGCCAGCAGCTTGGCCTCGGGACAGGGGTGGGGTGGCTACACCTTC
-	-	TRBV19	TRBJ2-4	CASGSQRNIQYF	TGTGCCAGTGGCTCCCAGAGAAACATTCAGTACTTC
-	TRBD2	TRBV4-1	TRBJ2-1	CASSQEPLAGAYNEQFF	TGCGCCAGCAGCCAAGAACCACTAGCGGGGGCCTACAATGAGCAGTTCTTC
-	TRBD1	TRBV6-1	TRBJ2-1	CASSEDRGVNYNEQFF	TGTGCCAGCAGCGAAGACAGGGGGGTTAACTACAATGAGCAGTTCTTC
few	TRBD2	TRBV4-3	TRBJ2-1	CASSQDVWTSGYNEQFF	TGCGCCAGCAGCCAAGACGTCTGGACTAGCGGGTACAATGAGCAGTTCTTC
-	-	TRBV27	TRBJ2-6	CASTLLWDRGSSGANVLTF	TGTGCCAGCACTCTCCTGTGGGACCGCGGGTCCTCTGGGGCCAACGTCCTGACTTTC
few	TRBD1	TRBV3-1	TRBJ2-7	CASSPPGQGTNEQYF	TGTGCCAGCAGCCCCCCGGGACAGGGTACAAACGAGCAGTACTTC
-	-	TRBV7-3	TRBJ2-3	CASSLTGSAFTDTQYF	TGTGCCAGCAGCTTAACGGGGTCTGCTTTCACAGATACGCAGTATTTT
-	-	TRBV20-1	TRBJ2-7	CSARGSASSYEQYF	TGCAGTGCTAGGGGGTCAGCGAGCTCCTACGAGCAGTACTTC
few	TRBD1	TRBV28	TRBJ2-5	CASGLQGAGETQYF	TGTGCCAGCGGATTACAGGGGGCCGGAGAGACCCAGTACTTC
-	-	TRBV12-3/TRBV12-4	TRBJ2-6	CASSPTLGLRGANVLTF	TGTGCCAGCAGTCCGACCCTGGGACTTAGGGGGGCCAACGTCCTGACTTTC
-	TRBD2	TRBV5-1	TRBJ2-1	CASSSRTSGEDEQFF	TGCGCCAGCAGCTCCCGGACTAGCGGGGAGGATGAGCAGTTCTTC
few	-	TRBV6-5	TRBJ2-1	CASSGPFGYNEQFF	TGTGCCAGCTCAGGACCGTTCGGCTACAATGAGCAGTTCTTC
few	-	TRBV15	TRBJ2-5	CATSRDEGLQETQYF	TGTGCCACCAGCAGAGATGAAGGGTTGCAAGAGACCCAGTACTTC